These 30 T cell receptor beta chains were all obtained from the same sample, sequenced in a study of beta chain features in type 1 diabetes. The whole isolated RNA underwent reverse transcription, so sequencing captured expressed TCRB transcripts. TCRdb keeps only in-frame clones here, not all; method: immunoSEQ multiplex PCR. The sample holds 300,000 to 400,000 clones; around an eighth are singletons and the top ten take less than 0.02%. Material for sequencing was naive CD4+ T cells from blood. The receptors here all came from a man younger than 30 in good health.

The table lists this clone with a few counts. The chain employs TRBV5-1 and TRBJ2-5; D gene uncertain. CDR3 length: 17 amino acids. V lost 0 bases, J lost 2 bases, and 17 bases lay in between. Looked up from germline, CDR1 is SGHRS and CDR2 is YFSETQ. CDR3 in DNA: TGCGCCAGCAGCTTGGAGCCGGGTGGAATCGGGCAAGAGACCCAGTACTTC. It specifies CASSLEPGGIGQETQYF.

This clone was counted only a few times. The J gene is TRBJ1-5, the V gene TRBV7-2; 8 bases are a match to TRBD1. Unmatched junction bases numbered 2, after V lost 3 bases and J lost 4 bases. CDR1 is SGHTA, CDR2 FQGNSA, per germline. The length of the CDR3 is 14 residues. CDR3 protein: CASSFGQGNQPQHF. Written as DNA, the CDR3 is TGTGCCAGCAGCTTCGGACAGGGAAATCAGCCCCAGCATTTT.

This clone occurred a few times. The chain is built from TRBV5-1 and TRBJ1-1; no reliable D call. V lost 1 base to trimming and J lost 0 bases, with 4 bases between them. CDR1 and CDR2 (germline): SGHRS, YFSETQ. CDR3 length: 13 residues. The CDR3 sequence: CASSLRVNTEAFF. CDR3 bases: TGCGCCAGCAGCTTGCGAGTGAACACTGAAGCTTTCTTT.

The V gene is TRBV15, the J gene TRBJ2-7; 9 nucleotides align to TRBD1. This CDR3 has 14 residues. The ends lost 5 bases at V and 6 bases at J; junction bases unmatched: 8. CDR1 is LNHNV and CDR2 is YYDKDF in the germline V gene (reference sequence). CDR3 DNA: TGTGCCACCAGCCCCGGGACAGGGAGGGTCGAGCAGTACTTC. It encodes CATSPGTGRVEQYF.

The chain carries TRBV25-1 and TRBJ1-3; D gene unclear. The CDR3 length is 16 residues. V was cut by 6 bases and J by 1 base, with 16 bases left in between. Germline V gives CDR1 MGHDK, CDR2 SYGVNS. The CDR3 loop is CASRGEGGWSGNTIYF. CDR3 nucleotide sequence: TGTGCCAGCAGGGGAGAGGGAGGATGGTCTGGAAACACCATATATTTT.

The rearrangement joins TRBV5-4 to TRBJ2-5, with 8 bases matching TRBD1. CDR1 is SGHNT and CDR2 is YYREEE in the germline V gene (reference sequence). The V segment lost 4 bases and the J segment 2 bases; nucleotides outside the gene matches: 1. This CDR3 contains 13 residues. DNA for the CDR3: TGTGCCAGCAGCCGGACAGGGCAAGAGACCCAGTACTTC. It yields the protein CASSRTGQETQYF.

This chain links TRBV11-2 with TRBJ1-5; D is unclear. The CDR3 totals 13 residues. In germline, CDR1 is SGHAT, CDR2 FQNNGV. V was pared by 3 bases and J by 6 bases, with 9 bases between. The CDR3 sequence: CASSFSGIQPQHF. The DNA of the CDR3 is TGTGCCAGCAGCTTCTCGGGGATTCAGCCCCAGCATTTT. Complete variable domain (other parts from reference TRBV11-2 and TRBJ1-5): EAGVAQSPRYKIIEKRQSVAFWCNPISGHATLYWYQQILGQGPKLLIQFQNNGVVDDSQLPKDRFSAERLKGVDSTLKIQPAKLEDSAVYLCASSFSGIQPQHFGDGTRLSIL.

The chain recombines TRBV7-2 with TRBJ2-7; 12 positions agree with TRBD1. CDR3 length equals 16 residues. V was pared by 0 bases and J by 2 bases, with 2 bases of the junction left unmatched. Germline-derived CDR1 and CDR2 are SGHTA and FQGNSA. CDR3 amino acids: CASSLAGTGGPYEQYF. The CDR3 DNA sequence: TGTGCCAGCAGCTTAGCCGGGACAGGGGGCCCCTACGAGCAGTACTTC.

The rearrangement joins TRBV9 to TRBJ2-1; weak D call: TRBD2 (6 bases). Germline V lookup: CDR1 SGDLS, CDR2 YYNGEE. V lost 4 bases and J 5 bases, leaving 13 bases between the germline ends. The CDR3 totals 14 residues. Here the CDR3 DNA reads TGTGCCAGCAGCCCGGGTCGGAGGGACAATGAGCAGTTCTTC. As protein: CASSPGRRDNEQFF.

This sequence joins TRBV5-4 and TRBJ2-1; D remains ambiguous. From germline, CDR1 is SGHNT and CDR2 YYREEE (reference sequence). Trimming left V 2 bases short and J 5 bases short, with 11 bases between. The CDR3 loop spans 14 amino acids. CDR3 amino acids: CASSFEAPDNEQFF. The CDR3, as DNA: TGTGCCAGCAGCTTTGAGGCCCCCGACAATGAGCAGTTCTTC. Variable domain in full (rest from reference TRBV5-4 and TRBJ2-1): ETGVTQSPTHLIKTRGQQVTLRCSSQSGHNTVSWYQQALGQGPQFIFQYYREEENGRGNFPPRFSGLQFPNYSSELNVNALELDDSALYLCASSFEAPDNEQFFGPGTRLTVL.

This clone showed up just a few times. V gene TRBV13 combines with J gene TRBJ2-5; TRBD2 aligns across 15 bases. The germline CDR1 and CDR2 sequences are PRHDT and FYEKMQ (reference sequence). There are 17 residues in the CDR3. V was clipped by 5 bases and J by 2 bases; unmatched bases: 6. The CDR3 loop reads CASSQPGLAGGQETQYF. CDR3 bases: TGTGCCAGCAGCCAACCGGGACTAGCGGGGGGACAAGAGACCCAGTACTTC.

The CDR3 spells CASSSSDRVGETQYF. The CDR3 DNA follows: TGTGCCAGCAGCTCCTCAGACAGGGTGGGAGAGACCCAGTACTTC. The V call is TRBV7-3, the J call TRBJ2-5, with 7 bases matching TRBD1. This CDR3 contains 15 residues. Germline V gene sequence: CDR1 SGHTA, CDR2 FQGTGA. Trimming cost V 4 bases and J 4 bases; bases outside gene matches: 9.

A few counts support this clone. This rearrangement joins TRBV7-3 to TRBJ2-1, with TRBD2 identical over 8 bases. There are 17 residues in the CDR3. Germline values: CDR1 SGHTA, CDR2 FQGTGA. The V gene end was trimmed by 5 bases and the J gene end by 8 bases; junction bases not matched to a gene: 17. As DNA, the CDR3 is TGTGCCAGCAGCCAAACCGCGCCTGGGGGACTAGATTATGAGCAGTTCTTC. It yields the protein CASSQTAPGGLDYEQFF.

This clone was picked up a small number of times. The identical CDR3 is also encoded by other nucleotide sequences in the sample. The chain has TRBV7-2 and TRBJ2-7, with D possibly matching TRBD2 (6 bases). The CDR3 consists of 16 residues. V was clipped by 2 bases and J by 3 bases, with 17 bases between them. The germline V gene encodes CDR1 SGHTA and CDR2 FQGNSA. CDR3 sequence: CASSLRTREVGYEQYF. The CDR3 region has the DNA TGTGCCAGCAGCTTAAGGACGAGGGAGGTCGGCTACGAGCAGTACTTC.

This clone was detected only a few times. The chain uses TRBV5-4 and TRBJ2-5, with TRBD1 as a possible D gene (6 bases). CDR3 length equals 16 residues. V was cut by 2 bases and J by 5 bases, with 19 bases left in between. Germline V lookup: CDR1 SGHNT, CDR2 YYREEE (reference sequence). The CDR3 region has the DNA TGTGCCAGCAGCTTCGGGACACCCGGCATCGTGGAGACCCAGTACTTC. Amino acids: CASSFGTPGIVETQYF.

This clone has ten or more counts. V and J are TRBV7-9 and TRBJ1-1; D may be TRBD1 (5 bases). The germline V and J ends were trimmed by 5 bases and 4 bases, with 11 bases remaining between them. CDR1 SEHNR and CDR2 FQNEAQ come from the germline V gene (reference sequence). The CDR3 consists of 13 residues. The CDR3 here is CASSAREGTEAFF. The CDR3 bases are TGTGCCAGCAGCGCCAGGGAGGGCACTGAAGCTTTCTTT.

In this sample, this clone turned up a few times. The rearrangement joins TRBV29-1 to TRBJ1-1, with 8 bases aligning to TRBD1. This CDR3 contains 14 residues. V lost 6 bases to trimming and J lost 4 bases; unmatched junction nucleotides: 10. The germline CDR1 and CDR2 sequences are SQVTM and ANQGSEA. The CDR3 here is CSVLRTGSSTEAFF. The CDR3, as DNA: TGCAGCGTCCTTCGGACAGGGAGTTCCACTGAAGCTTTCTTT.

The chain is built from TRBV30 and TRBJ1-3; TRBD1 aligns across 7 bases. V was clipped by 3 bases and J by 4 bases; unmatched bases: 0. The germline gives CDR1 GTSNPN, CDR2 SVGIG (reference sequence). This CDR3 has 12 residues. The CDR3 region is CAWRTGGNTIYF. The CDR3 region has the DNA TGTGCCTGGAGGACAGGGGGAAACACCATATATTTT.

This clone turned up a few times. The rearrangement links TRBV19 to TRBJ1-4, with D unclear. The V gene lost 10 bases and the J gene lost 12 bases, with 21 bases spanning the gap. Germline V CDR1 and CDR2: LNHDA, SQIVND (reference sequence). The CDR3 is made up of 13 amino acids. CDR3 in DNA: TGTGCCACTGCGGCGGAATTTGGTGTGGAACTGTTTTTT. Protein product: CATAAEFGVELFF.

The chain joins TRBV7-2 to TRBJ2-7; maybe TRBD2 (5 bases). V lost 7 bases and J lost 5, with 15 bases in between. This CDR3 contains 13 residues. Germline V gives CDR1 SGHTA, CDR2 FQGNSA. CDR3 nucleotides: TGTGCCAGCACCCTACTACTGAGGGACGAGCAGTACTTC. Residues: CASTLLLRDEQYF.

The J gene is TRBJ2-5, the V gene TRBV15; D unclear. The CDR3 is 15 residues long. Per germline, CDR1 LNHNV and CDR2 YYDKDF (reference sequence). V was shortened by 0 bases and J by 0 bases, with 8 bases between the two germline ends. The DNA of the CDR3 is TGTGCCACCAGCAGAGATCCCGGGTACCAAGAGACCCAGTACTTC. Amino acids: CATSRDPGYQETQYF.

The CDR3 spells CASTLKNIQYF. CDR3 nucleotides: TGTGCCAGCACCCTGAAAAACATTCAGTACTTC. V usage is TRBV28 and J usage is TRBJ2-4; D ambiguous. V gave up 7 bases and J gave up 4 bases, with 5 bases separating them. The length of the CDR3 is 11 residues. Per the germline V gene, CDR1 is MDHEN and CDR2 is SYDVKM.

The V gene is TRBV9, the J gene TRBJ2-1; 13 bases are a match to TRBD2. Trimming at V came to 3 bases and at J to 8 bases, leaving 2 bases not matched to a gene. This CDR3 is built from 14 residues. Per the germline V gene, CDR1 is SGDLS and CDR2 is YYNGEE. CDR3 sequence (DNA): TGTGCCAGCAGCGGGACTAGCGGGAGCCATGAGCAGTTCTTC. It encodes CASSGTSGSHEQFF.

This clone was detected a few times. The rearrangement uses TRBV2 and TRBJ1-5, with D perhaps matching TRBD1 (5 bases). This CDR3 is 17 amino acids long. Trimming took off 2 bases at V and 2 bases at J, with 16 bases between the two ends. CDR1 is SNHLY and CDR2 is FYNNEI in the germline V gene. The CDR3 sequence: CASSEWGLPGGNQPQHF. The CDR3 DNA is TGTGCCAGCAGTGAATGGGGCCTCCCGGGCGGCAATCAGCCCCAGCATTTT. The whole variable domain, remainder taken from reference TRBV2 and TRBJ1-5, is EPEVTQTPSHQVTQMGQEVILRCVPISNHLYFYWYRQILGQKVEFLVSFYNNEISEKSEIFDDQFSVERPDGSNFTLKIRSTKLEDSAMYFCASSEWGLPGGNQPQHFGDGTRLSIL.

This clone was seen more than once but under ten times. J is TRBJ1-5 and V is TRBV30; D perhaps matches TRBD1 (5 bases). CDR1 and CDR2 from the germline V gene are GTSNPN and SVGIG (reference sequence). V dropped 0 bases and J dropped 6 bases, with 12 bases sitting between them. The length of the CDR3 is 14 residues. This chain's CDR3 is CAWSVDSPVQPQHF. The CDR3 bases are TGTGCCTGGAGTGTAGACAGCCCGGTTCAGCCCCAGCATTTT. Full variable domain (remainder filled in from reference TRBV30 and TRBJ1-5): SQTIHQWPATLVQPVGSPLSLECTVEGTSNPNLYWYRQAAGRGLQLLFYSVGIGQISSEVPQNLSASRPQDRQFILSSKKLLLSDSGFYLCAWSVDSPVQPQHFGDGTRLSIL.

This clone came up a few times. This chain joins TRBV9 and TRBJ2-3; 9 bases align to TRBD2. CDR1 is SGDLS, CDR2 YYNGEE, per germline. Trimming at V came to 0 bases and at J to 4 bases, leaving 6 bases not matched to a gene. The CDR3 is 16 amino acids. The CDR3 sequence is CASSVASGTLADTQYF. CDR3 DNA: TGTGCCAGCAGCGTAGCTAGCGGGACCCTAGCAGATACGCAGTATTTT.

This clone was seen a few times. The chain's CDR3 is CASSQDRGAQYF. The CDR3 DNA sequence: TGTGCCAGCAGCCAGGACAGGGGCGCGCAGTACTTC. The rearrangement links TRBV6-5 to TRBJ2-7; TRBD1 matches 9 bases. V was pared by 6 bases and J by 9 bases, with 6 bases of the junction left unmatched. This CDR3 comprises 12 residues. Germline V gives CDR1 MNHEY, CDR2 SVGAGI.

In its sample, this clone was seen a few times. The V call is TRBV7-3, the J call TRBJ2-1; 7 nucleotides line up with TRBD1. CDR3 length: 17 amino acids. With V trimmed by 3 bases and J by 4 bases, 12 bases remained unmatched. Germline V gene data show CDR1 as SGHTA and CDR2 as FQGTGA. CDR3 DNA: TGTGCCAGCAGCTTCTATCACCGGGACAGTAGTTACAATGAGCAGTTCTTC. It is translated as CASSFYHRDSSYNEQFF. Full variable domain (outside the CDR3, taken from reference TRBV7-3 and TRBJ2-1): GAGVSQTPSNKVTEKGKYVELRCDPISGHTALYWYRQSLGQGPEFLIYFQGTGAADDSGLPNDRFFAVRPEGSVSTLKIQRTERGDSAVYLCASSFYHRDSSYNEQFFGPGTRLTVL.

The chain links TRBV30 to TRBJ1-1, with 8 nucleotides matching TRBD1. This CDR3 contains 15 residues. Germline trimming cut 4 bases from V and 7 bases from J; bases unmatched to any gene: 14. Looked up from germline, CDR1 is GTSNPN and CDR2 is SVGIG (reference sequence). In nucleotides, the CDR3 is TGTGCCTGGATCCCGGACAGGGCAAGTTTACATGAAGCTTTCTTT. Its translation: CAWIPDRASLHEAFF. Based on the CDR3 plus reference TRBV30 and TRBJ1-1, the full variable domain is SQTIHQWPATLVQPVGSPLSLECTVEGTSNPNLYWYRQAAGRGLQLLFYSVGIGQISSEVPQNLSASRPQDRQFILSSKKLLLSDSGFYLCAWIPDRASLHEAFFGQGTRLTVV.

The rearrangement links TRBV7-2 to TRBJ2-5; 8 bases agree with TRBD2. The trim removed 3 bases at V and 0 bases at J, leaving 0 bases unmatched. Germline-derived CDR1 and CDR2 are SGHTA and FQGNSA. The CDR3 runs 14 residues. The CDR3 DNA is TGTGCCAGCAGCTTCGGGGGGGACCAAGAGACCCAGTACTTC. It specifies CASSFGGDQETQYF.